This T cell receptor beta chain is from a study of identical twins. Germline V gives CDR1 KGHSH, CDR2 LQKENI. The CDR3 has 17 amino acids. Losses at the gene ends were 6 bases for V and 4 bases for J; bases not matched to a gene: 17. TCRdb processed the 5' RACE reads anew with MiXCR; each CDR3 protein has one entry. The repertoire holds roughly 570,000 distinct CDR3 sequences, with 9.6% as singletons. This clonotype was recorded a few times. The same specimen was also included in a second study, on yellow fever vaccine responses in identical twins.

This receptor was taken from a woman aged 18-29 years in good health. Sample: PBMCs. The chain employs TRBV18 and TRBJ2-7, with 8 bases matching TRBD2. CDR3 bases: TGTGCCAGCTCCCGGGCCACGCCGGGAGGGACAACTTACGAGCAGTACTTC. Its protein product is CASSRATPGGTTYEQYF.